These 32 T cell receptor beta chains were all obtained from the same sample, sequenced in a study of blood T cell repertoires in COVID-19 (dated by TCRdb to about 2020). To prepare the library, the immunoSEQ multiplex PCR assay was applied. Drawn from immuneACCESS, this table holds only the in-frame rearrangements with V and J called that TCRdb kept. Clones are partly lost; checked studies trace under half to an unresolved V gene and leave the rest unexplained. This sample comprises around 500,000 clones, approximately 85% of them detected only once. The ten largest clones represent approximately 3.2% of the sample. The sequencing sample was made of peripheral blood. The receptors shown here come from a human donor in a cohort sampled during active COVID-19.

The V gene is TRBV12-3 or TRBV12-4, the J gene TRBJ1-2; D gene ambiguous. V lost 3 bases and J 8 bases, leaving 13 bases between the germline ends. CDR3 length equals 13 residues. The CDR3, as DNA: TGTGCCAGCAGTTTGAGTCCCAGGTGGGGCTACACCTTC. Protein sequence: CASSLSPRWGYTF.

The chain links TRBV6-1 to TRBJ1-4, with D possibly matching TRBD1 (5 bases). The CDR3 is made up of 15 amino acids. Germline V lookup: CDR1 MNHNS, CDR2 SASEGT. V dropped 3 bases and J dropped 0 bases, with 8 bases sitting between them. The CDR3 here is CASSDAGATNEKLFF. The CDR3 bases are TGTGCCAGCAGTGATGCGGGGGCAACTAATGAAAAACTGTTTTTT.

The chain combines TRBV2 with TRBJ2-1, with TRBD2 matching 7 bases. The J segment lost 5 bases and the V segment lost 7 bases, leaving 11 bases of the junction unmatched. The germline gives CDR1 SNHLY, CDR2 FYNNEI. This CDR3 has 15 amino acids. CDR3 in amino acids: CASMREDGGNNEQFF. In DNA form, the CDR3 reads TGTGCCAGCATGAGGGAGGACGGGGGGAACAATGAGCAGTTCTTC.

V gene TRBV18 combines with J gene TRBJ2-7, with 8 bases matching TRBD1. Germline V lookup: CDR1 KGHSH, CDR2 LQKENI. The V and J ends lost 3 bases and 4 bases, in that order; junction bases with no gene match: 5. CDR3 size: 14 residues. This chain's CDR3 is CASSPGTGDYEQYF. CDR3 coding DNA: TGTGCCAGCTCACCCGGGACAGGCGATTACGAGCAGTACTTC.

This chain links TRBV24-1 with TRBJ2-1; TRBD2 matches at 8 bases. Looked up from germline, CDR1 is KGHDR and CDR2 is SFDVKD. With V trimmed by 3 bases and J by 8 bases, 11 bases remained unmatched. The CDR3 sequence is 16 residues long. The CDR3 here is CATSDRHVSGVDEQFF. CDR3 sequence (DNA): TGTGCCACCAGTGATCGTCACGTTAGCGGGGTCGATGAGCAGTTCTTC.

The CDR3 region is CASSRSSGQYNEQFF. CDR3 DNA sequence: TGTGCCAGCAGTAGGTCTAGCGGGCAATACAATGAGCAGTTCTTC. The chain uses TRBV2 and TRBJ2-1; TRBD2 agrees at 8 bases. The CDR3 sequence is 15 residues long. V lost 5 bases, J lost 4 bases, and 7 bases stayed unmatched. Germline V gene data show CDR1 as SNHLY and CDR2 as FYNNEI.

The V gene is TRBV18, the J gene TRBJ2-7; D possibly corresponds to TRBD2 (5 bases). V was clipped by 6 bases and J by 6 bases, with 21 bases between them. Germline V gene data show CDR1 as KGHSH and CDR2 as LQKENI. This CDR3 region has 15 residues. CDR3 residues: CASSLSSTAGVEQYF. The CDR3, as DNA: TGTGCCAGCTCCCTCTCGTCAACAGCCGGGGTCGAGCAGTACTTC.

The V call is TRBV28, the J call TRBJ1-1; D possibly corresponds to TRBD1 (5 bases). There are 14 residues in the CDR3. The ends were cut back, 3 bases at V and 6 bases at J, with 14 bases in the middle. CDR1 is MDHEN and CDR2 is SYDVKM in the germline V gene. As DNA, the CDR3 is TGTGCCAGCAGTTTGTCACAGGTCAGGTCTGAAGCTTTCTTT. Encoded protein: CASSLSQVRSEAFF.

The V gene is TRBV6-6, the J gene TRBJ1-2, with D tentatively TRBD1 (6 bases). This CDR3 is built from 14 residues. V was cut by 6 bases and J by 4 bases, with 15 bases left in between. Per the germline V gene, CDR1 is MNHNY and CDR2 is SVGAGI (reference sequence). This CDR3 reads CASRETGSGYGYTF. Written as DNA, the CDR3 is TGTGCCAGCAGAGAAACAGGGAGTGGCTATGGCTACACCTTC.

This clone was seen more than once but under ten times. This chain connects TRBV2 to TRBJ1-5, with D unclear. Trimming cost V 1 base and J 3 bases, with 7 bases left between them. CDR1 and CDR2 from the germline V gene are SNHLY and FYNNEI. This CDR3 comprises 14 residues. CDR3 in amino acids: CASSEGQVNQPQHF. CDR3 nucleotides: TGTGCCAGCAGTGAAGGACAAGTCAATCAGCCCCAGCATTTT.

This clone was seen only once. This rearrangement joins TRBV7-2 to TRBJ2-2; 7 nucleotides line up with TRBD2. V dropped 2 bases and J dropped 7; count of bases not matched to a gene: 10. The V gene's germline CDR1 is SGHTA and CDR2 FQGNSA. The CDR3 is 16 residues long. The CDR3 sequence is CASSLFAGALGGELFF. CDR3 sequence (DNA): TGTGCCAGCAGCTTATTCGCGGGAGCCCTCGGCGGGGAGCTGTTTTTT.

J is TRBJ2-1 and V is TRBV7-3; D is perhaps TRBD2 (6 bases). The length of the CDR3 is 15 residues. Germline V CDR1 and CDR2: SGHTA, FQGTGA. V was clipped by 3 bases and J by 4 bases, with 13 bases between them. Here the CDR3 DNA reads TGTGCCAGCAGCTTCGGGAGTGCCCTATACAATGAGCAGTTCTTC. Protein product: CASSFGSALYNEQFF.

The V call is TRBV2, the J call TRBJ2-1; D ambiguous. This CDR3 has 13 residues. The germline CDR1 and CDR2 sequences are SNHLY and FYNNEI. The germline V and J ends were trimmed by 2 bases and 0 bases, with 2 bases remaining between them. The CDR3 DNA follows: TGTGCCAGCAGTGAACGCTCCTACAATGAGCAGTTCTTC. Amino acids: CASSERSYNEQFF. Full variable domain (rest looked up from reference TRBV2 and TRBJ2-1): EPEVTQTPSHQVTQMGQEVILRCVPISNHLYFYWYRQILGQKVEFLVSFYNNEISEKSEIFDDQFSVERPDGSNFTLKIRSTKLEDSAMYFCASSERSYNEQFFGPGTRLTVL.

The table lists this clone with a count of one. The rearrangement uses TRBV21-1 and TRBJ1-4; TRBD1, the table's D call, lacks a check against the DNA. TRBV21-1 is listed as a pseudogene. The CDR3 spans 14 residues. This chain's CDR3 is CASSTDRVNEKLFF. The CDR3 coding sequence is TGTGCCAGCAGCACCGACAGGGTTAATGAAAAACTGTTTTTT.

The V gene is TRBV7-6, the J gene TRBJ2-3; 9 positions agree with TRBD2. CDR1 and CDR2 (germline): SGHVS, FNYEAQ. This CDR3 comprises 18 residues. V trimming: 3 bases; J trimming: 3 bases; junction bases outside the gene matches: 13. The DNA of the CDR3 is TGTGCCAGCAGCTTGGAGGGAGGAGGTAGCGGGAGTACAGATACGCAGTATTTT. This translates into CASSLEGGGSGSTDTQYF.

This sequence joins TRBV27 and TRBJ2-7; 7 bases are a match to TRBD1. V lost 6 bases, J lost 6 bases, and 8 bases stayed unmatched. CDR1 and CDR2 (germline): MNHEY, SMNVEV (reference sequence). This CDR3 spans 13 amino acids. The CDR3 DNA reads TGTGCCAGCAGGAGGGACAGCTTAGCCGAGCAGTACTTC. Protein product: CASRRDSLAEQYF.

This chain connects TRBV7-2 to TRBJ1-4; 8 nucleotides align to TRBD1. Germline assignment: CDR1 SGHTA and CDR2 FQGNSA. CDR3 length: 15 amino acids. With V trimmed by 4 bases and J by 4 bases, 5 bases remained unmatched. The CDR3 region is CASSSGTGLNEKLFF. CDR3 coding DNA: TGTGCCAGCAGCTCTGGGACAGGCCTTAATGAAAAACTGTTTTTT.

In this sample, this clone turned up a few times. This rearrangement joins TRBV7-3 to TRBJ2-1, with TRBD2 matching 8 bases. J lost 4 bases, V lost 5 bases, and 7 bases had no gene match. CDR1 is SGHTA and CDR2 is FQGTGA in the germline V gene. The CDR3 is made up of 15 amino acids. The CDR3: CASSLMASGYNEQFF. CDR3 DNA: TGTGCCAGCAGCCTGATGGCTAGCGGGTACAATGAGCAGTTCTTC.

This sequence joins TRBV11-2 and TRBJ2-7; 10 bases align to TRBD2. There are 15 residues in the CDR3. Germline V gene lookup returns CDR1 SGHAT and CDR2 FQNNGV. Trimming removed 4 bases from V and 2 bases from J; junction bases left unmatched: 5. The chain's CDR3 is CASSSPSGRAYEQYF. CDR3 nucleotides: TGTGCCAGCAGCTCTCCCAGCGGGAGGGCCTACGAGCAGTACTTC. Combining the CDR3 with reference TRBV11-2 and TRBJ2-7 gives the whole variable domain EAGVAQSPRYKIIEKRQSVAFWCNPISGHATLYWYQQILGQGPKLLIQFQNNGVVDDSQLPKDRFSAERLKGVDSTLKIQPAKLEDSAVYLCASSSPSGRAYEQYFGPGTRLTVT.

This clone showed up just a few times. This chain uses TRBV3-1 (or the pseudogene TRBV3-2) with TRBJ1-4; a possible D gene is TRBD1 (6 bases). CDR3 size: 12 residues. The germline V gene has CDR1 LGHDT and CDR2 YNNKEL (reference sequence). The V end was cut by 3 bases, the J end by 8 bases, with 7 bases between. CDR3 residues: CASSHGQEKLFF. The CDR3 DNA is TGTGCCAGCAGCCATGGACAGGAAAAACTGTTTTTT.

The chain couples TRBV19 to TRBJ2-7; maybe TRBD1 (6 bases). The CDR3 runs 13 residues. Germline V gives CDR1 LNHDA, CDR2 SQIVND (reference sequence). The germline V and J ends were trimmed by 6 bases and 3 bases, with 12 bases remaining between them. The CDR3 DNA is TGTGCCAGTAGCGTAGGGGGTCTCTACGAGCAGTACTTC. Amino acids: CASSVGGLYEQYF.

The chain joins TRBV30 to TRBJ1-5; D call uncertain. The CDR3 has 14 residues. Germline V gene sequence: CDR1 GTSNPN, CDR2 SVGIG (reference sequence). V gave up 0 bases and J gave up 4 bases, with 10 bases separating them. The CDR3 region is CAWSVEPFNQPQHF. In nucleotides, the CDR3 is TGTGCCTGGAGTGTAGAGCCCTTTAATCAGCCCCAGCATTTT. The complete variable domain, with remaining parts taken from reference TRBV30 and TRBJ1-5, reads SQTIHQWPATLVQPVGSPLSLECTVEGTSNPNLYWYRQAAGRGLQLLFYSVGIGQISSEVPQNLSASRPQDRQFILSSKKLLLSDSGFYLCAWSVEPFNQPQHFGDGTRLSIL.

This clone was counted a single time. In nucleotides, the CDR3 is TGTGCCAGCAGCGTACCACTATTGTCCTACGAGCAGTACTTC. Translating it yields CASSVPLLSYEQYF. The V call is TRBV5-5, the J call TRBJ2-7; D gene uncertain. Between the trimmed V and J ends, which lost 4 bases and 1 base, there was a span of 12 bases. CDR3 length equals 14 residues. Germline-derived CDR1 and CDR2 are SGHKS and YYEKEE (reference sequence).

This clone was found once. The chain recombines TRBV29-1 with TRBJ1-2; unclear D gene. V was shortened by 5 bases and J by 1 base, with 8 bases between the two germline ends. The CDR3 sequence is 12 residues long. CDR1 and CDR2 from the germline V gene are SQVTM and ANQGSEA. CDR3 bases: TGCAGCGTTCGTTTTTTTAACTATGGCTACACCTTC. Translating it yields CSVRFFNYGYTF.

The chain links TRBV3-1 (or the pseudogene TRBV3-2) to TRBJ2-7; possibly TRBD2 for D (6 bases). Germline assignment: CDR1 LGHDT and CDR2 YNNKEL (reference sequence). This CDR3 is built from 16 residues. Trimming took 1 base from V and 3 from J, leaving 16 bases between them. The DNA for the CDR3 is TGTGCCAGCAGCCAAGTGTTTGGTAGCGGCTACTACGAGCAGTACTTC. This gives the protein CASSQVFGSGYYEQYF.

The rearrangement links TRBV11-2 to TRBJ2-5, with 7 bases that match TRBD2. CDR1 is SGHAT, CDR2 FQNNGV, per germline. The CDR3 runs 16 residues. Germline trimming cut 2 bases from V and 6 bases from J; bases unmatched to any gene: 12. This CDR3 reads CASSLRSGAGAQTQYF. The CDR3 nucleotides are TGTGCCAGCAGCTTAAGGAGCGGGGCCGGCGCCCAGACCCAGTACTTC.

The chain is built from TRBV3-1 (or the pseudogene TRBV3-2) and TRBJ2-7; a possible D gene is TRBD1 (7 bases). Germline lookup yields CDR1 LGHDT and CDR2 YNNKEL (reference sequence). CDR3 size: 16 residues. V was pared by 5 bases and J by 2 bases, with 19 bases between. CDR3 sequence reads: CASSFAGQNLPYEQYF. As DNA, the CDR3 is TGTGCCAGCAGCTTTGCGGGACAGAATCTACCCTACGAGCAGTACTTC.

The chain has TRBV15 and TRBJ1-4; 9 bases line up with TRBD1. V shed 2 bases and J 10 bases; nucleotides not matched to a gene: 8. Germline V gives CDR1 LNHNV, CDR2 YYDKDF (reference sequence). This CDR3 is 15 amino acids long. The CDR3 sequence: CATSRLVTGGIKLFF. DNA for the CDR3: TGTGCCACCAGCAGATTAGTGACAGGGGGAATAAAACTGTTTTTT.

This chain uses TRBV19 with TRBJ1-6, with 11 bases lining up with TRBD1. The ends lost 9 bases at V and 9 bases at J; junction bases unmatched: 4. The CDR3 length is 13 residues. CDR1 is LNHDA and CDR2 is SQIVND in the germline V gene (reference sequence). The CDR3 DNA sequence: TGTGCCAGCGCCGGGACAGGGGGTTCACCCCTCCACTTT. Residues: CASAGTGGSPLHF.

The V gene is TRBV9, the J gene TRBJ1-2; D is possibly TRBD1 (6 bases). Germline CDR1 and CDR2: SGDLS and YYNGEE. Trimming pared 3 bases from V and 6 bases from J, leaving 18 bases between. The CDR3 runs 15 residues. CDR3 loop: CASSEGTGILDGYTF. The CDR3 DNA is TGTGCCAGCAGCGAGGGAACAGGGATTTTAGATGGCTACACCTTC. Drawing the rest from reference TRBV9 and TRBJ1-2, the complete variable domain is DSGVTQTPKHLITATGQRVTLRCSPRSGDLSVYWYQQSLDQGLQFLIQYYNGEERAKGNILERFSAQQFPDLHSELNLSSLELGDSALYFCASSEGTGILDGYTFGSGTRLTVV.

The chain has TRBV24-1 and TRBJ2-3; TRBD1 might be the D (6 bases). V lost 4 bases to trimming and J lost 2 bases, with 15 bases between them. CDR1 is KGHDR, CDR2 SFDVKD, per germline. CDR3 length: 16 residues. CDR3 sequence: CATSERAGANTDTQYF. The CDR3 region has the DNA TGTGCCACCAGTGAGCGCGCAGGGGCCAACACAGATACGCAGTATTTT.

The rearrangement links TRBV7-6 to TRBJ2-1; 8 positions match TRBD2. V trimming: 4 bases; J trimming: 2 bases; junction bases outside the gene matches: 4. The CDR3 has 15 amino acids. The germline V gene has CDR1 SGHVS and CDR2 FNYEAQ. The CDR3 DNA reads TGTGCCAGCAGCTACGGACTAGCAGCCTACAATGAGCAGTTCTTC. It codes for CASSYGLAAYNEQFF.